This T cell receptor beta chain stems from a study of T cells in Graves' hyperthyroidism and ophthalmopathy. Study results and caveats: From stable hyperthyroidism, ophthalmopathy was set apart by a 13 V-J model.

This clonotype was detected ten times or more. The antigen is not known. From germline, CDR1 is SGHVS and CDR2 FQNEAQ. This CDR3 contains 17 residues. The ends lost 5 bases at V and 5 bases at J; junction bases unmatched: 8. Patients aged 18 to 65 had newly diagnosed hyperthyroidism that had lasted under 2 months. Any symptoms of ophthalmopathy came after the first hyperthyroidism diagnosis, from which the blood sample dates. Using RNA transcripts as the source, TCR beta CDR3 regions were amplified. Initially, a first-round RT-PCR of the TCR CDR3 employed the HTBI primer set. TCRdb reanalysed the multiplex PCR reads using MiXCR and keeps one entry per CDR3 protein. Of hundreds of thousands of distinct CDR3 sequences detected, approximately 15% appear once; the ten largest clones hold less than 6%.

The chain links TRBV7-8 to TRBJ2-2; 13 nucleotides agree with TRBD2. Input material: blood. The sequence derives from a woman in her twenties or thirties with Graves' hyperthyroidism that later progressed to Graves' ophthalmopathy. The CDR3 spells CASSTPGTSGKTGELFF. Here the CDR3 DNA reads TGTGCCAGCAGCACCCCCGGGACTAGCGGGAAGACCGGGGAGCTGTTTTTT.